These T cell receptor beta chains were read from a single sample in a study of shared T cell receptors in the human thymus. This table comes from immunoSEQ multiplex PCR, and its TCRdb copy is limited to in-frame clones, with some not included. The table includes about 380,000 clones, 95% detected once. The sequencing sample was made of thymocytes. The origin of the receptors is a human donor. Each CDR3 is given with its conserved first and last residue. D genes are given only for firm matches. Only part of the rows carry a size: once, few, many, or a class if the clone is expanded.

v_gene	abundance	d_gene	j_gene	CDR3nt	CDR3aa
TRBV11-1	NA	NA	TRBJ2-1	TGTGCCAGCAGCTTAGGAGATGCGGGGTCCTACAATGAGCAGTTCTTC	CASSLGDAGSYNEQFF
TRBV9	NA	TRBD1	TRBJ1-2	TGTGCCAGCAGCGTAGGCCGACAGGGAAAGGGATTTGGCTATGGCTACACCTTC	CASSVGRQGKGFGYGYTF
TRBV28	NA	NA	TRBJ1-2	TGTGCCAGCAGTCCCAAGCCCCAGGGGGGCTACACCTTC	CASSPKPQGGYTF
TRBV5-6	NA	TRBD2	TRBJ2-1	TGTGCCAGCAGCTTGTGTAGCGGGGGTTACAATGAGCAGTTCTTC	CASSLCSGGYNEQFF
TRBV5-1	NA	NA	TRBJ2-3	TGCGCCAGCAGCTTGGAGAGGGGAGGCGGCACAGATACGCAGTATTTT	CASSLERGGGTDTQYF
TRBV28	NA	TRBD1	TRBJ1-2	TGTGCCAGCAGTTTCCCGCGGGACAGGCCTAACTATGGCTACACCTTC	CASSFPRDRPNYGYTF
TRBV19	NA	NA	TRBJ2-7	TGTGCCAGTAGTGCCAGACAATACGAGCAGTACTTC	CASSARQYEQYF
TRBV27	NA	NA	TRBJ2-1	TGTGCCAGCAGTTTATTGGGGCAGGTTAGACAGTTCTTC	CASSLLGQVRQFF
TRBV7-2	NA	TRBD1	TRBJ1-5	TGTGCCAGCAGCTTAGAAACAGGGACAGTCCGAAGGCCCCAGCATTTT	CASSLETGTVRRPQHF
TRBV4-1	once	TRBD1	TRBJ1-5	TGCGCCAGCAGCCAAGATAGGGTCCGGGACAGGGCCCCCCATAGCAATCAGCCCCAGCATTTT	CASSQDRVRDRAPHSNQPQHF